One TCR beta chain is described in this entry. The antigen it binds to is not known. The sample holds no much larger clone one base away, and base qualities are not on file. The data belong to a study of blood T cell repertoires in COVID-19 (dated by TCRdb to the early 2020s). Regarding the research as a whole: Collaborator samples came from the United States, Italy and Spain and covered acute and convalescent phases of COVID-19. Subjects who had been exposed to COVID-19, were actively infected with it, or had recovered from it provided the deeply sampled blood TCRbeta repertoires that made up the dataset. Sample metadata almost always included a de-identified subject ID, COVID-19 status, age in years and sex. The repertoires were released in a freely available public database intended as a resource for research on the immune response to SARS-CoV-2. Where available, HLA class I and class II types were obtained from metadata supplied by the sample provider rather than from assay-based typing. The prospective study material was composed of cDNA or gDNA derived from T cells, B-cell-depleted T cells, or PBMCs. Samples came from the ongoing ImmuneRACE study (first 160 participants) plus 1,254 subjects from 6 global collaborators.

What the research found in general, with its limitations: How much clinical and demographic metadata was included differed by source and by participant, and the metadata was provided uncurated.

Collaborating institutions collected whole blood in K2EDTA tubes following their own protocols. For TCRbeta analysis, collaborator samples were shipped as frozen whole blood, as isolated PBMCs, or as DNA extracted from either sample type. TCRbeta CDR3 regions were amplified from genomic DNA using the immunoSEQ Assay, a bias-controlled multiplex PCR. As for how the authors treated the data: Within the assay, amplification of reference gene primers was used to estimate how many nucleated cells each sample contained. Sequence reads were collapsed and filtered to measure the absolute abundance of every unique TCRbeta CDR3 rearrangement. Productive Simpson clonality was computed per sample as the square root of Simpson's diversity index over productive rearrangements. As stored in TCRdb, this immuneACCESS dataset retains in-frame rearrangements with V and J assigned. A fraction of the clones does not appear; measured against another copy, unresolved V genes explain less than half of the discrepancy, and the remainder lacks a known reason. That table is the source of V, J and clone size, and D and trimming were worked out from the DNA. The sample has 120,000 to 150,000 clones on record, 75% to 90% of them singletons. 4.8% of the sample is taken by the ten largest.

The cysteine opens and the phenylalanine closes a CDR3 of 12 amino acids. CDR3 DNA only is kept here, 36 bases in frame from base 1. Trimming removed 11 bases from V and 0 bases from J, leaving 10 bases between the germline ends. The germline V gene (reference sequence) supplies CDR1 MNHNY and CDR2 SVGAGI. The source of this sequence is a human donor in a cohort sampled during active COVID-19. Recombination linked TRBV6-6 to TRBJ1-1, with the identity of the D gene unclear. Sequencing was done on a sample of peripheral blood. Read as DNA, the sequence is TGTGCCCACAGAGCAATGAACACTGAAGCTTTCTTT. It specifies CAHRAMNTEAFF.